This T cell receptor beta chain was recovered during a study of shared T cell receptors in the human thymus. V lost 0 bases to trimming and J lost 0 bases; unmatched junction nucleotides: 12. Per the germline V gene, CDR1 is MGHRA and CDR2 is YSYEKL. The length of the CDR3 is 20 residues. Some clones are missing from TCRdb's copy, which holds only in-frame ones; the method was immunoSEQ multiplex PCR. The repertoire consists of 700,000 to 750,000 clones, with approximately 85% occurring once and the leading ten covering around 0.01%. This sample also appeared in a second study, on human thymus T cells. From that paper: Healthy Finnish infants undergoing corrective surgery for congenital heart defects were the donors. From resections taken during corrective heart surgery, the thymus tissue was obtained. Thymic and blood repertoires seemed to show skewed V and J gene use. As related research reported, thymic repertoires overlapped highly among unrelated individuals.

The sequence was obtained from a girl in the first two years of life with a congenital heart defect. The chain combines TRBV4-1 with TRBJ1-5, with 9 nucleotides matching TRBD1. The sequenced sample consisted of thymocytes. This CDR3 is CASSQETGTGSLYSNQPQHF. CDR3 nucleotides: TGCGCCAGCAGCCAAGAAACCGGGACAGGGTCCCTTTATAGCAATCAGCCCCAGCATTTT.